This paragraph covers one TCR beta chain sequence. The data derive from a study of T-cell memory formation after mild COVID-19. CDR1 and CDR2 (germline): MNHEY, SVGEGT. This CDR3 has 15 amino acids. The ends lost 3 bases at V and 4 bases at J; junction bases unmatched: 9. A single record per CDR3 protein comes from TCRdb applying MiXCR to the 5' RACE reads. The repertoire holds under 450,000 distinct CDR3 sequences, with around 22% as singletons. This chain connects TRBV6-2 or TRBV6-3 to TRBJ2-7, with 7 bases identical to TRBD2. The sample taken for sequencing was PBMCs or a T cell subset sorted from them (not recorded which). The TCR originated in an adult woman who had mild COVID-19 (a few samples of this study predate the infection). Cell type and time point are not known. The CDR3 loop reads CASSYQAGAVYEQYF. Here the CDR3 DNA reads TGTGCCAGCAGTTATCAGGCGGGAGCGGTGTACGAGCAGTACTTC.